Following are 7 T cell receptor beta chains from one sample sequenced in a study of immune evolution from preneoplasia to lung adenocarcinoma. Here immunoSEQ multiplex PCR was the method, and the copy in TCRdb shows in-frame clones only, minus some. The sample carries approximately 12,000 clones, about nine tenths recorded once. The sequenced material came from FFPE invasive lung adenocarcinoma tissue. The receptors come from a person aged 70 to 79 with invasive lung adenocarcinoma.

CDR3 in DNA: TGTGCCAGCAGTTTGCCGCTAGCGGGCGCCAATGAGCAGTTCTTC. Its translation is CASSLPLAGANEQFF. The V and J genes are TRBV28 and TRBJ2-1; TRBD2 aligns across 8 bases. The CDR3 covers 15 residues. Germline CDR1 is MDHEN and CDR2 is SYDVKM. V lost 3 bases to trimming and J lost 6 bases; unmatched junction nucleotides: 7.

The CDR3 coding sequence is TGTGCCAGCAGCCCCCCCCGCTGGGATACATACAATGAGCAGTTCTTC. It translates to CASSPPRWDTYNEQFF. This chain uses TRBV9 with TRBJ2-1; D is uncertain. Germline CDR1 is SGDLS and CDR2 is YYNGEE. Between the trimmed V and J ends, which lost 4 bases and 4 bases, there was a span of 18 bases. The CDR3 is 16 amino acids.

V usage is TRBV2 and J usage is TRBJ1-5; D may be TRBD1 (5 bases). The V gene lost 3 bases and the J gene lost 6 bases, with 15 bases spanning the gap. The germline gives CDR1 SNHLY, CDR2 FYNNEI. CDR3 length equals 15 residues. The CDR3 sequence: CASSEEFGGAQPQHF. CDR3 coding DNA: TGTGCCAGCAGTGAGGAATTCGGAGGGGCTCAGCCCCAGCATTTT.

The chain joins TRBV11-2 to TRBJ2-2; D is unresolved. The germline CDR1 and CDR2 sequences are SGHAT and FQNNGV. Trimming removed 3 bases at V and 0 bases at J, with 11 bases between. The CDR3 is 16 residues long. Here the CDR3 reads CASSFYVSANTGELFF. DNA for the CDR3: TGTGCCAGCAGCTTCTACGTGAGTGCGAACACCGGGGAGCTGTTTTTT.

The table lists this clone with a few counts. The chain is built from TRBV7-3 and TRBJ2-1; D possibly corresponds to TRBD1 (5 bases). The CDR3 runs to 14 residues. CDR1 SGHTA and CDR2 FQGTGA come from the germline V gene. The V end was cut by 0 bases, the J end by 8 bases, with 11 bases between. The CDR3 reads CASSLTAGIHEQFF. The CDR3, as DNA: TGTGCCAGCAGCTTAACGGCAGGGATACATGAGCAGTTCTTC.

A few counts support this clone. The J gene is TRBJ1-2, the V gene TRBV19; D is unresolved. The length of the CDR3 is 12 residues. Germline values: CDR1 LNHDA, CDR2 SQIVND (reference sequence). Trimming cost V 3 bases and J 7 bases, with 9 bases left between them. In nucleotides, the CDR3 is TGTGCCAGTAGTATGGGTTGGGCTGGCTACACCTTC. Translation gives CASSMGWAGYTF.

This sequence joins TRBV18 and TRBJ2-1, with D perhaps being TRBD1 or TRBD2 (5 bases each). CDR1 KGHSH and CDR2 LQKENI come from the germline V gene. This CDR3 is 12 amino acids long. Trimming shortened V by 2 bases and J by 9 bases, and 8 bases separated the two germline ends. CDR3 sequence reads: CASSPGGAEQFF. CDR3 nucleotide sequence: TGTGCCAGCTCACCAGGGGGTGCTGAGCAGTTCTTC.